Listed here is a single TCR beta chain. Its target is not known. This sample stems from a study of T cell repertoires in cytomegalovirus infection. TCRdb re-called the reads with MiXCR, one entry per CDR3 protein. Among 640,000 or so distinct CDR3 sequences listed, around 31% were seen once. This sequence was found in a human donor in good health (CMV status not recorded). Some clones in this sample may be carry-over from other donors' samples. The sample consisted of cultured PBMCs, taken from culture after CMV antigen stimulation.

The CDR3 DNA reads as TGTGCCAGCAGTCCGCAGGGGGAGGCCTACAATGAGCAGTTCTTC. It translates to CASSPQGEAYNEQFF. The chain is built from TRBV6-2 or TRBV6-3 and TRBJ2-1, with a tentative D call TRBD1 (7 bases). The CDR3 runs to 15 residues. The germline V gene encodes CDR1 MNHEY and CDR2 SVGEGT. Trimming left V 5 bases short and J 2 bases short, with 13 bases between.